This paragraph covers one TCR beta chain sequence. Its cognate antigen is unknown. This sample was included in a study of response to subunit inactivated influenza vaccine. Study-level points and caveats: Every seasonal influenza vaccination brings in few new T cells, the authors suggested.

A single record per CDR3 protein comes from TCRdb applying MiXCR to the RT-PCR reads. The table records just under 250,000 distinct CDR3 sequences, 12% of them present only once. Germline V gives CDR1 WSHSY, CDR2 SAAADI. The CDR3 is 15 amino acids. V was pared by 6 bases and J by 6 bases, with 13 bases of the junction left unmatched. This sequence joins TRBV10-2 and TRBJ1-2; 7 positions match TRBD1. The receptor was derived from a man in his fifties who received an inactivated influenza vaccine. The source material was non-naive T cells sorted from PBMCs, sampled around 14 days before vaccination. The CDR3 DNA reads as TGCGCCAGCAGAGAGATGGGCTTACAGGGGCATGGCTACACCTTC. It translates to CASREMGLQGHGYTF.